Listed below are T cell receptor beta chains from one sample, sequenced in a study of beta chain features in type 1 diabetes. Data came from immunoSEQ multiplex PCR; TCRdb stores just in-frame clones and leaves some out. The sample consists of more than 250,000 clones, roughly 21% of them appearing once. The source material was naive CD4+ T cells from blood. The receptors stem from a woman between 35 and 50 years old with type 1 diabetes. The CDR3 runs from the conserved cysteine through the conserved F or W. A D gene is named only where the DNA matches it firmly. Expanded clones are given a class, and other clones once, few, many or no size at all.

TRBV7-2	NA	NA	TRBJ1-1	CASSLPFLNTEAFF	TGTGCCAGCAGCTTACCGTTTCTGAACACTGAAGCTTTCTTT
TRBV7-9	few	TRBD1	TRBJ1-1	CASSSDRDTEAFF	TGTGCCAGCAGCTCCGACAGGGACACTGAAGCTTTCTTT
TRBV28	NA	NA	TRBJ1-5	CASSFIRVGNQPQHF	TGTGCCAGCAGTTTCATCAGGGTAGGCAATCAGCCCCAGCATTTT
TRBV28	NA	NA	TRBJ2-7	CASVRGRGAYEQYF	TGTGCCAGCGTGAGGGGGAGAGGGGCTTACGAGCAGTACTTC
TRBV28	few	TRBD2	TRBJ2-3	CASGASGGLTDTQYF	TGTGCCAGCGGGGCTAGCGGGGGGCTCACAGATACGCAGTATTTT
TRBV20-1	few	NA	TRBJ1-1	CSAPSPTEAFF	TGCAGTGCTCCCTCTCCCACTGAAGCTTTCTTT
TRBV30	NA	NA	TRBJ1-2	CACPTRTDGYTF	TGTGCCTGCCCCACCCGGACAGACGGCTACACCTTC
TRBV7-9	few	NA	TRBJ1-1	CASLRFDSSNTEAFF	TGTGCCAGCTTACGCTTCGACTCCTCGAACACTGAAGCTTTCTTT
TRBV28	NA	NA	TRBJ1-5	CASIIRGNQPQHF	TGTGCCAGCATCATCCGGGGGAATCAGCCCCAGCATTTT
TRBV4-3	NA	NA	TRBJ2-6	CASSQATGISGANVLTF	TGCGCCAGCAGCCAAGCGACAGGAATCTCTGGGGCCAACGTCCTGACTTTC
TRBV7-2	NA	NA	TRBJ1-1	CASSLQDSYTEAFF	TGTGCCAGCAGCCTCCAGGACAGCTACACTGAAGCTTTCTTT
TRBV28	few	TRBD1	TRBJ1-2	CASTSGGNHYGYTF	TGTGCCAGCACCTCAGGGGGCAACCACTATGGCTACACCTTC
TRBV9	NA	TRBD2	TRBJ2-1	CASSVVGTSGRDNEQFF	TGTGCCAGCAGCGTAGTAGGGACTAGCGGGAGGGACAATGAGCAGTTCTTC
TRBV9	NA	TRBD1	TRBJ2-7	CASSVEDRAYEQYF	TGTGCCAGCAGCGTAGAGGACAGGGCCTACGAGCAGTACTTC
TRBV20-1	few	NA	TRBJ2-1	CSARAGYEQFF	TGCAGTGCTAGAGCGGGTTATGAGCAGTTCTTC
TRBV7-9	NA	NA	TRBJ2-6	CASSLSRGANVLTF	TGTGCCAGCAGCTTAAGTAGAGGGGCCAACGTCCTGACTTTC
TRBV5-4	NA	TRBD1	TRBJ1-2	CASSETGDGYTF	TGTGCCAGCAGCGAGACAGGGGATGGCTACACCTTC
TRBV5-1	few	TRBD1	TRBJ2-7	CASSLGDRGDEQYF	TGCGCCAGCAGCTTGGGGGACAGGGGCGACGAGCAGTACTTC
TRBV4-2	few	NA	TRBJ2-7	CASSQAEFHEQYF	TGTGCCAGCAGCCAAGCGGAGTTCCACGAGCAGTACTTC
TRBV18	NA	TRBD1	TRBJ1-5	CASSPGQVRRPQHF	TGTGCCAGCTCACCCGGACAGGTCCGGCGGCCCCAGCATTTT
TRBV18	few	TRBD1	TRBJ2-7	CASSPDRGPHEQYF	TGTGCCAGCTCACCGGACAGGGGCCCCCACGAGCAGTACTTC
TRBV6-1	few	TRBD1	TRBJ1-2	CASSEAGTGVDGYTF	TGTGCCAGCAGTGAAGCCGGGACAGGGGTGGATGGCTACACCTTC
TRBV6-1	few	NA	TRBJ2-7	CASSIGTAGYEQYF	TGTGCCAGCAGTATCGGGACTGCTGGCTACGAGCAGTACTTC
TRBV7-9	few	NA	TRBJ1-1	CASSSLEGTEAFF	TGTGCCAGCAGCTCCCTCGAGGGCACTGAAGCTTTCTTT
TRBV29-1	NA	TRBD1	TRBJ1-1	CSAETGLEAFF	TGCAGCGCAGAGACAGGGCTAGAAGCTTTCTTT
TRBV27	once	NA	TRBJ1-2	CASSISVYTNYGYTF	TGTGCCAGCAGTATATCAGTCTATACTAACTATGGCTACACCTTC
TRBV5-4	NA	NA	TRBJ1-2	CASSLVAASNYGYTF	TGTGCCAGCAGCTTGGTGGCCGCTTCTAACTATGGCTACACCTTC
TRBV9	NA	NA	TRBJ2-1	CASSVGRRDFVDEQFF	TGTGCCAGCAGCGTCGGACGTCGGGACTTTGTCGATGAGCAGTTCTTC
TRBV29-1	NA	NA	TRBJ2-2	CSVEWAVTGELFF	TGCAGCGTTGAATGGGCCGTCACCGGGGAGCTGTTTTTT
TRBV7-9	few	TRBD1	TRBJ2-3	CASSLGTGVTDTQYF	TGTGCCAGCAGCTTAGGGACAGGAGTCACAGATACGCAGTATTTT
TRBV7-2	NA	NA	TRBJ1-1	CASSPRPGNTEAFF	TGTGCCAGCAGCCCTCGACCGGGGAACACTGAAGCTTTCTTT
TRBV7-2	NA	NA	TRBJ2-2	CASSLAGNTGELFF	TGTGCCAGCAGCTTAGCCGGGAACACCGGGGAGCTGTTTTTT
TRBV18	few	NA	TRBJ1-1	CASSQYIGEDTEAFF	TGTGCCAGCTCACAATATATCGGCGAGGACACTGAAGCTTTCTTT
TRBV5-4	NA	TRBD1	TRBJ1-6	CASSWGQGESPLHF	TGTGCCAGCAGCTGGGGACAGGGAGAGTCACCCCTCCACTTT
TRBV15	few	NA	TRBJ2-7	CATSSIQGVSYEQYF	TGTGCCACCAGCAGCATACAGGGAGTATCCTACGAGCAGTACTTC
TRBV4-1	NA	TRBD2	TRBJ2-4	CASSHPGTSGRGEKAKNIQYF	TGCGCCAGCAGCCATCCCGGGACTAGCGGGAGGGGTGAGAAGGCCAAAAACATTCAGTACTTC
TRBV7-2	NA	TRBD2	TRBJ2-1	CASSSYGSGRYEQFF	TGTGCCAGCAGCTCTTATGGAAGCGGGAGGTATGAGCAGTTCTTC
TRBV5-1	NA	TRBD2	TRBJ2-1	CASSFPTSGSLDEQFF	TGCGCCAGCAGCTTCCCGACTAGCGGGAGCTTGGATGAGCAGTTCTTC
TRBV18	NA	NA	TRBJ1-5	CASSPDSSNQPQHF	TGTGCCAGCTCACCGGACAGCAGCAATCAGCCCCAGCATTTT
TRBV5-1	few	NA	TRBJ1-1	CASTPSGNTEAFF	TGCGCCAGCACCCCATCGGGGAACACTGAAGCTTTCTTT
TRBV4-3	NA	NA	TRBJ1-3	CASSQDRQSPGNTIYF	TGCGCCAGCAGCCAGGACAGACAGTCCCCTGGAAACACCATATATTTT
TRBV30	NA	NA	TRBJ2-5	CAWITGGNGETQYF	TGTGCCTGGATCACTGGGGGGAATGGAGAGACCCAGTACTTC
TRBV29-1	NA	TRBD1	TRBJ1-2	CSVGKGAGYGYTF	TGCAGCGTTGGGAAGGGGGCCGGCTATGGCTACACCTTC
TRBV25-1	NA	TRBD2	TRBJ2-1	CASSFHLAAGDNEQFF	TGTGCCAGCAGTTTCCATCTAGCGGCGGGGGACAATGAGCAGTTCTTC
TRBV23-1	few	TRBD1	TRBJ1-2	CASSQSRDRRKGYTF	TGCGCCAGCAGTCAATCGCGGGACAGAAGGAAAGGCTACACCTTC
TRBV4-3	NA	NA	TRBJ2-1	CASSQDNGREEQFF	TGCGCCAGCAGCCAAGATAACGGGAGAGAAGAGCAGTTCTTC
TRBV7-2	NA	NA	TRBJ1-2	CASSTRQVYGYTF	TGTGCCAGCAGCACCCGACAGGTCTATGGCTACACCTTC
TRBV27	few	NA	TRBJ1-5	CASSPLDSNQPQHF	TGTGCCAGCAGTCCCCTGGACAGTAATCAGCCCCAGCATTTT
TRBV11-2	few	NA	TRBJ2-5	CASSPRTGQETQYF	TGTGCCAGCAGCCCAAGGACTGGGCAAGAGACCCAGTACTTC
TRBV7-6	few	TRBD1	TRBJ1-2	CASSLGQEVGYTF	TGTGCCAGCAGCTTGGGACAGGAGGTCGGCTACACCTTC
TRBV9	few	TRBD2	TRBJ2-3	CASSVQGRAGEGEDTQYF	TGTGCCAGCAGCGTACAGGGACGGGCGGGAGAAGGTGAAGATACGCAGTATTTT
TRBV29-1	NA	TRBD1	TRBJ1-2	CSVGAGGYGYTF	TGCAGCGTTGGGGCAGGGGGCTATGGCTACACCTTC
TRBV10-3	NA	NA	TRBJ1-2	CAISGGYGYTF	TGTGCCATCAGCGGGGGCTATGGCTACACCTTC
TRBV29-1	NA	NA	TRBJ2-5	CSVDPILNRGETQYF	TGCAGCGTTGACCCCATTCTGAATCGCGGAGAGACCCAGTACTTC
TRBV28	few	TRBD1	TRBJ1-5	CATSGTGDHQPQHF	TGTGCCACCAGCGGGACAGGGGACCATCAGCCCCAGCATTTT
TRBV7-2	NA	TRBD1	TRBJ2-7	CASSTGPTYEQYF	TGTGCCAGTTCGACAGGGCCGACCTACGAGCAGTACTTC
TRBV29-1	few	TRBD1	TRBJ1-5	CSVGQGGNQPQHF	TGCAGCGTGGGACAGGGTGGAAATCAGCCCCAGCATTTT